This is a list of T cell receptor beta chains from one sample in a study of neurological immune-mediated disorders. MiXCR was run by TCRdb on the 5' RACE reads, yielding one entry per CDR3 protein. The table lists roughly 75,000 distinct CDR3 sequences, roughly 13% of them singletons. Sequencing input: PBMCs. The receptors derive from a female donor with HTLV-1-associated myelopathy (HAM/TSP). Both conserved end residues are part of each CDR3. D genes are given only for firm matches. Where a row states a size, it is once, few, many or the class of an expanded clone; other rows omit it.

size | J | V | D | DNA | CDR3
many | TRBJ2-1 | TRBV15 | TRBD1 | TGTGCTACCAGCAGAGACAGGGGGCCTATAAGGGGTGAGCAGTTCTTC | CATSRDRGPIRGEQFF
many | TRBJ2-7 | TRBV27 | - | TGTGCCAGCAGTTCCGCGGGACAGACCTACGAGCAGTACTTC | CASSSAGQTYEQYF
many | TRBJ2-2 | TRBV5-1 | - | TGCGCCAGCAGCTTGCCGGAAGGGGAGCTGTTTTTT | CASSLPEGELFF
many | TRBJ1-2 | TRBV5-1 | TRBD1 | TGCGCCAGCAGCTTGGATCGGGGACAGAACTATGGCTACACCTTC | CASSLDRGQNYGYTF
- | TRBJ2-5 | TRBV5-1 | TRBD1 | TGCGCCAGCAGCTTGGCTAGGGACAGGGAAGGGGAGACCCAGTACTTC | CASSLARDREGETQYF
- | TRBJ2-7 | TRBV20-1 | TRBD2 | TGCAGTGCCCCTGGGACTAGCGGGGGCTACGAGCAGTACTTC | CSAPGTSGGYEQYF
many | TRBJ2-3 | TRBV29-1 | TRBD2 | TGCAGCGTTGAAGATTGGTTCGGCGGGGGGGAAAAATTACACACAGATACGCAGTATTTT | CSVEDWFGGGEKLHTDTQYF
many | TRBJ2-2 | TRBV7-2 | - | TGTGCCAGCAGCATACGCCGGCCAGGGGTGAACACCGGGGAGCTGTTTTTT | CASSIRRPGVNTGELFF
many | TRBJ2-1 | TRBV28 | - | TGTGCGAGCAGGGAACAGAACAATGAGCAGTTCTTC | CASREQNNEQFF
many | TRBJ2-7 | TRBV3-1 | - | TGTGCCAGCAGCCAAGACCTCCGGAACTACGAGCAGTACTTC | CASSQDLRNYEQYF
many | TRBJ1-1 | TRBV2 | - | TGTGCCAGCAGTGAACAGGGTCAGGCGGGCACTGAAGCTTTCTTT | CASSEQGQAGTEAFF
many | TRBJ1-5 | TRBV7-2 | - | TGTGCCAGCAGCCCGGGACGGCCCAATCAGCCCCAGCATTTT | CASSPGRPNQPQHF
many | TRBJ2-3 | TRBV10-3 | TRBD2 | TGTGCCATCAGCCGGACTAGCGGGGGGGGGGCAGATACGCAGTATTTT | CAISRTSGGGADTQYF
many | TRBJ2-3 | TRBV5-6 | - | TGTGCCAGCAGTCCCATACAGGGGACTAGCACAGATACGCAGTATTTT | CASSPIQGTSTDTQYF